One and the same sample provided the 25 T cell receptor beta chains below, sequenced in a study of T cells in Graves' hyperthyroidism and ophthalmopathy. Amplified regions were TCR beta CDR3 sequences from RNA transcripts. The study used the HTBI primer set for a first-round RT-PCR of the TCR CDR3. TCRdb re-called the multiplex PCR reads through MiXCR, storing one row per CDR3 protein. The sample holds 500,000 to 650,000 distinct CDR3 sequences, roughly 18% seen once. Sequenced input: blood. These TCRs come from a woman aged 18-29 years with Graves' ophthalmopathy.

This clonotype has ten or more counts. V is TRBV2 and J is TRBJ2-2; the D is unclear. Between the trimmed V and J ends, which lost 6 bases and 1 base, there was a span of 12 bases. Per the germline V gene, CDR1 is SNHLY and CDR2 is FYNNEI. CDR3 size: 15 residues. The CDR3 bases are TGTGCCAGCAGGGCCGTGTACGGGAACACCGGGGAGCTGTTTTTT. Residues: CASRAVYGNTGELFF.

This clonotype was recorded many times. CDR3 protein: CASSRQETTEAFF. CDR3 nucleotides: TGTGCCAGCAGTAGACAGGAGACCACTGAAGCTTTCTTT. J is TRBJ1-1 and V is TRBV6-1; tentatively, D is TRBD1 (6 bases). From germline, CDR1 is MNHNS and CDR2 SASEGT. V lost 5 bases, J lost 4 bases, and 11 bases lay in between. This CDR3 has 13 amino acids.

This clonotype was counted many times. CDR3 protein: CAWTGMNTEAFF. The CDR3, as DNA: TGTGCCTGGACGGGGATGAACACTGAAGCTTTCTTT. The chain is built from TRBV30 and TRBJ1-1, with D unclear. CDR1 and CDR2 from the germline V gene are GTSNPN and SVGIG (reference sequence). V lost 4 bases and J lost 0, with 6 bases in between. The CDR3 has 12 amino acids. Variable domain in full (rest from reference TRBV30 and TRBJ1-1): SQTIHQWPATLVQPVGSPLSLECTVEGTSNPNLYWYRQAAGRGLQLLFYSVGIGQISSEVPQNLSASRPQDRQFILSSKKLLLSDSGFYLCAWTGMNTEAFFGQGTRLTVV.

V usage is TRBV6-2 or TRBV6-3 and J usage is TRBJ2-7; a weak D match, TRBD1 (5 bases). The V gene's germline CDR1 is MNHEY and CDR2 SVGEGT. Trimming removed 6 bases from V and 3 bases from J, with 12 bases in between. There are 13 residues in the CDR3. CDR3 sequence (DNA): TGTGCCAGCAGCACCAACGACAGCTACGAGCAGTACTTC. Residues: CASSTNDSYEQYF.

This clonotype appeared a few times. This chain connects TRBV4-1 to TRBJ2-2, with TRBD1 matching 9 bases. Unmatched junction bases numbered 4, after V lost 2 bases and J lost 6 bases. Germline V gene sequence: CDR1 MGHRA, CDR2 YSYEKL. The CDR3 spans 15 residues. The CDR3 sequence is CASSQYRGPAGELFF. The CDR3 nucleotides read TGCGCCAGCAGCCAATACAGGGGGCCGGCCGGGGAGCTGTTTTTT.

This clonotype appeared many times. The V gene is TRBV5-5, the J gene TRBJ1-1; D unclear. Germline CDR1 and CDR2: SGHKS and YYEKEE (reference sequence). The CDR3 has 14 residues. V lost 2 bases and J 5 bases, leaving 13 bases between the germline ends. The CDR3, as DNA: TGTGCCAGCAGCTTAGGGAGGGATGGGACTGAAGCTTTCTTT. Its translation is CASSLGRDGTEAFF.

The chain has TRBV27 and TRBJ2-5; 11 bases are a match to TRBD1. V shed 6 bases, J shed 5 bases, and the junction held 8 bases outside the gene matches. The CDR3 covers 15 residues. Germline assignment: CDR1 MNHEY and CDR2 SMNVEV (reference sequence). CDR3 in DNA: TGTGCCAGCAGCCCCGGACAGGGGGCTTTGGAGACCCAGTACTTC. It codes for CASSPGQGALETQYF.

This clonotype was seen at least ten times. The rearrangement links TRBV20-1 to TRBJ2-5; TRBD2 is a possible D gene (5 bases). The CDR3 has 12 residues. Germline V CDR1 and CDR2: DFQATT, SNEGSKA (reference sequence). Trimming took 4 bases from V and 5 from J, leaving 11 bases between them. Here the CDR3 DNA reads TGCAGTGCTACTGAGGGTGGGGAGACCCAGTACTTC. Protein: CSATEGGETQYF.

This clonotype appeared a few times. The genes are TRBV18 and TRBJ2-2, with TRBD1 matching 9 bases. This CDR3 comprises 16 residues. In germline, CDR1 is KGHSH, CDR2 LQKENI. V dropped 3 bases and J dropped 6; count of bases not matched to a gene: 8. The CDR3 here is CASSPSGTGFAGELFF. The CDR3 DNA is TGTGCCAGCTCACCTTCCGGGACAGGGTTCGCCGGGGAGCTGTTTTTT. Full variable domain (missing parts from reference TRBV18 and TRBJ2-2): NAGVMQNPRHLVRRRGQEARLRCSPMKGHSHVYWYRQLPEEGLKFMVYLQKENIIDESGMPKERFSAEFPKEGPSILRIQQVVRGDSAAYFCASSPSGTGFAGELFFGEGSRLTVL.

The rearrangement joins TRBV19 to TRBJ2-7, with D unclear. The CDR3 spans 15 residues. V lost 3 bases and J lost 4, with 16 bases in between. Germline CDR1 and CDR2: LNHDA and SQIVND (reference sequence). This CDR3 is CASSIGVTYTYEQYF. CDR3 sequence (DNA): TGTGCCAGTAGTATTGGGGTCACCTATACATACGAGCAGTACTTC.

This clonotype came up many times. CDR3 amino acids: CASSTQAGRYNEQFF. The CDR3 nucleotides read TGTGCCAGCAGTACTCAAGCGGGCAGGTACAATGAGCAGTTCTTC. V gene TRBV28 combines with J gene TRBJ2-1; perhaps TRBD2 as D (6 bases). The ends were cut back, 5 bases at V and 4 bases at J, with 15 bases in the middle. The CDR3 extends over 15 amino acids. Germline V gives CDR1 MDHEN, CDR2 SYDVKM.

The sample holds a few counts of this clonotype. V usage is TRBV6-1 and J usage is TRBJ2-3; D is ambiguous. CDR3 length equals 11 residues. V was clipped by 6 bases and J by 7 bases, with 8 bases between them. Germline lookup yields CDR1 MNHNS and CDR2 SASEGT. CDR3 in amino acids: CASRVANTQYF. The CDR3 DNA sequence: TGTGCCAGCAGGGTAGCTAATACGCAGTATTTT.

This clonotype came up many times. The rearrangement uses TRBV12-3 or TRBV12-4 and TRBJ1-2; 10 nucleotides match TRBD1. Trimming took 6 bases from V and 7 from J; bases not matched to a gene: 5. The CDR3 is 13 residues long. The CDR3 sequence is CASSLGQGGGYTF. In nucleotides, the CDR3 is TGTGCCAGCAGCCTCGGACAGGGGGGTGGCTACACCTTC.

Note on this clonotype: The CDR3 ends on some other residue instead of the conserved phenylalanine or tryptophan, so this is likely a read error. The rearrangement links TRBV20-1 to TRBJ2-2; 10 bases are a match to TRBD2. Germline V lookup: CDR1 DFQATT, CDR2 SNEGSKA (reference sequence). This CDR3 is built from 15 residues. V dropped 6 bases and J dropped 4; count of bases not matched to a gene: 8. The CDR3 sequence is CSATSGVRTTGELFL. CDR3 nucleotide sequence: TGCAGTGCAACTAGCGGGGTTAGGACCACCGGGGAGCTGTTTCTT.

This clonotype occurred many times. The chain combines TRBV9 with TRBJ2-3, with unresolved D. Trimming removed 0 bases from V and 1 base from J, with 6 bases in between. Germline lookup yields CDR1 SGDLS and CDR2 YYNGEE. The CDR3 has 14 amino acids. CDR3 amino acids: CASSVESGTDTQYF. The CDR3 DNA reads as TGTGCCAGCAGCGTAGAAAGCGGCACAGATACGCAGTATTTT.

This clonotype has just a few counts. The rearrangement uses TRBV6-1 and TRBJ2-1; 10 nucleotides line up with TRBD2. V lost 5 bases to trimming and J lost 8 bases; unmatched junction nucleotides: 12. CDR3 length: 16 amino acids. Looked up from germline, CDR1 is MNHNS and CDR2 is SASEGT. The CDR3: CASSRRSSGSSDEQFF. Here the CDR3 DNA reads TGTGCCAGCAGTCGCCGGTCTAGCGGGAGTTCGGATGAGCAGTTCTTC.

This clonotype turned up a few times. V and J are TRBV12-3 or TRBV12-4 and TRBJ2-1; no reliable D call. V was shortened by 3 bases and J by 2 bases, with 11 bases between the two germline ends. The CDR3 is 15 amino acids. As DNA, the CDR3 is TGTGCCAGCAGTTTCCCCGAAATGGCCTACAATGAGCAGTTCTTC. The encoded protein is CASSFPEMAYNEQFF.

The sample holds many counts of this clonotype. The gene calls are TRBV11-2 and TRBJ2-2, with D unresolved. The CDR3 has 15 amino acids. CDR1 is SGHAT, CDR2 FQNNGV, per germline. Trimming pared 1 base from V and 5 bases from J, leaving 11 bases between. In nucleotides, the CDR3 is TGTGCCAGCAGCTTAGGGGCAGAAGGGACCGGGGAGCTGTTTTTT. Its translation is CASSLGAEGTGELFF.

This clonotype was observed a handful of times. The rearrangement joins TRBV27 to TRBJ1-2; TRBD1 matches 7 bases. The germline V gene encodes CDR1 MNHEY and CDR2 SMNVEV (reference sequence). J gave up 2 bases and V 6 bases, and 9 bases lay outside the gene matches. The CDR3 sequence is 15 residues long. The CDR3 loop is CASRTSGQRNYGYTF. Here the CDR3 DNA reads TGTGCCAGCAGAACTTCGGGACAGAGAAACTATGGCTACACCTTC.

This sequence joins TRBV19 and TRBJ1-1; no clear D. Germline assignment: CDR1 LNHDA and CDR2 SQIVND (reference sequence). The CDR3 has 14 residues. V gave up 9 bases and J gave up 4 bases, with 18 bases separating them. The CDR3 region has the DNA TGTGCCAGCCGCCGCGTGTGGGCAGGCACTGAAGCTTTCTTT. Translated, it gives CASRRVWAGTEAFF.

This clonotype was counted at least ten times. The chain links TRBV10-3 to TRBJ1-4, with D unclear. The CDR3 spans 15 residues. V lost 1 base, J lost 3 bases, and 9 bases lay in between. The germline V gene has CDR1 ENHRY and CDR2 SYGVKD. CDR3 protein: CAISELGSANEKLFF. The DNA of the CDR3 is TGTGCCATCAGTGAGTTGGGGTCGGCTAATGAAAAACTGTTTTTT.

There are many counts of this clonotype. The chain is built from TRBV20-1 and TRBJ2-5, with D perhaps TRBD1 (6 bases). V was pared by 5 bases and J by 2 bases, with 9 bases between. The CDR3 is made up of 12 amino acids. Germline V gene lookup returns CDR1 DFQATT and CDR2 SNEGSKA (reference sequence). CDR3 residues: CSAGTGQETQYF. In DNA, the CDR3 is TGCAGTGCTGGCACAGGGCAAGAGACCCAGTACTTC.

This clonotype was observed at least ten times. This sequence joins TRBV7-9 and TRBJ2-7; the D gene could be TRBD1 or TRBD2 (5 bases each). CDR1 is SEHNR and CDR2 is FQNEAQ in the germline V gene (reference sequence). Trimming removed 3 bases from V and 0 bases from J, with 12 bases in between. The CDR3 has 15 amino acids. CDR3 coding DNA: TGTGCCAGCAGCTTCCGCCGGGACGCCTCCTACGAGCAGTACTTC. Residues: CASSFRRDASYEQYF.

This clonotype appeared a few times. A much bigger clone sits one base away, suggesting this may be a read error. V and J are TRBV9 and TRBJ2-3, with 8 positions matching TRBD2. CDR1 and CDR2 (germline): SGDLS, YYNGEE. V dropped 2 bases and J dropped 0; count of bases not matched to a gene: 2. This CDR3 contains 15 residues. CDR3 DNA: TGTGCCAGCAGCGTTAGCGGGACTAGCACAGATACGCAGTATTTT. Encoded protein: CASSVSGTSTDTQYF.

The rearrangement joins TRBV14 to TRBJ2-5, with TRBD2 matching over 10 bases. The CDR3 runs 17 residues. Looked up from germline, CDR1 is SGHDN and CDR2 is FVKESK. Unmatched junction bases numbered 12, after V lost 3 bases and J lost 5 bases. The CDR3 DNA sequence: TGTGCCAGCAGCCAGTTCAAAATAGCGGGAGGCAGGGAGACCCAGTACTTC. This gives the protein CASSQFKIAGGRETQYF.